This is a list of T cell receptor beta chains from one sample in a study of blood T cell repertoires in COVID-19. Using immunoSEQ multiplex PCR, the repertoire was profiled, and TCRdb retains in-frame clones only, with some absent. This sample yields roughly 330,000 clones, of which around 82% are seen a single time; approximately 1.1% belongs to the top ten. The sample taken for sequencing was peripheral blood. These receptors were collected from a woman aged 45-65 years with acute or convalescent COVID-19. Both conserved end residues are part of each CDR3. Each record gives: clone size, J gene, V gene, D gene, CDR3 DNA, CDR3 protein. D genes are given only for firm matches. Only part of the rows carry a size: once, few, many, or a class if the clone is expanded.

abundance: NA; j_gene: TRBJ1-1; v_gene: TRBV7-9; d_gene: NA; CDR3nt: TGTGCCAGCAGCTGGGGCAGTGCTTCGAACACTGAAGCTTTCTTT; CDR3aa: CASSWGSASNTEAFF
abundance: once; j_gene: TRBJ1-2; v_gene: TRBV9; d_gene: NA; CDR3nt: TGTGCCAGCAGCATCTTTTCGACCGGGACACCCTCTAACTATGGCTACACCTTC; CDR3aa: CASSIFSTGTPSNYGYTF
abundance: NA; j_gene: TRBJ1-5; v_gene: TRBV30; d_gene: NA; CDR3nt: TGTGCCTGGAGTGTACCGCGTGGGGCAGTCAATCAGCCCCAGCATTTT; CDR3aa: CAWSVPRGAVNQPQHF
abundance: NA; j_gene: TRBJ2-7; v_gene: TRBV15; d_gene: NA; CDR3nt: TGTGCCACCAGCAGAGCATTAGCCCCATACGAGCAGTACTTC; CDR3aa: CATSRALAPYEQYF
abundance: NA; j_gene: TRBJ2-7; v_gene: TRBV5-1; d_gene: TRBD1; CDR3nt: TGCGCCAGCAGCCAGGACAGGGGTTACGAGCAGTACTTC; CDR3aa: CASSQDRGYEQYF
abundance: NA; j_gene: TRBJ1-4; v_gene: TRBV18; d_gene: NA; CDR3nt: TGTGCCAGCTCCCCCCGGACGCGGGGCGATAATGAAAAACTGTTTTTT; CDR3aa: CASSPRTRGDNEKLFF
abundance: NA; j_gene: TRBJ1-5; v_gene: TRBV19; d_gene: NA; CDR3nt: TGTGCCAGTAGACTAGGGTCCGGGGGCAATCAGCCCCAGCATTTT; CDR3aa: CASRLGSGGNQPQHF
abundance: NA; j_gene: TRBJ2-1; v_gene: TRBV12-3/TRBV12-4; d_gene: NA; CDR3nt: TGTGCCAGCAGACAATACGATGAGCAGTTCTTC; CDR3aa: CASRQYDEQFF
abundance: NA; j_gene: TRBJ2-3; v_gene: TRBV7-8; d_gene: NA; CDR3nt: TGTGCCAGCTCGGGGGTGTGGTCAGATACGCAGTATTTT; CDR3aa: CASSGVWSDTQYF
abundance: few; j_gene: TRBJ1-5; v_gene: TRBV24-1; d_gene: NA; CDR3nt: TGTGCCACCAGTTCGAACAGGGACAATCAGCCCCAGCATTTT; CDR3aa: CATSSNRDNQPQHF
abundance: NA; j_gene: TRBJ2-1; v_gene: TRBV7-2; d_gene: TRBD2; CDR3nt: TGTGCCAGCAGCTCAATTGGACTAGCGAAAAGCTCCTACAATGAGCAGTTCTTC; CDR3aa: CASSSIGLAKSSYNEQFF
abundance: NA; j_gene: TRBJ1-1; v_gene: TRBV15; d_gene: NA; CDR3nt: TGTGCCACCAGGGGAGCAGGGACACCCGCCAACACTGAAGCTTTCTTT; CDR3aa: CATRGAGTPANTEAFF
abundance: NA; j_gene: TRBJ1-1; v_gene: TRBV5-6; d_gene: TRBD1; CDR3nt: TGTGCCAGCAGCGGGCTGGGGACAGGGGCCATGAACACTGAAGCTTTCTTT; CDR3aa: CASSGLGTGAMNTEAFF
abundance: NA; j_gene: TRBJ2-1; v_gene: TRBV5-5; d_gene: TRBD2; CDR3nt: TGTGCCAGCAGCTTGGCTGGCGGGGGGGCCTATGAGCAGTTCTTC; CDR3aa: CASSLAGGGAYEQFF
abundance: NA; j_gene: TRBJ2-2; v_gene: TRBV7-3; d_gene: TRBD1; CDR3nt: TGTGCCAGCAGCTTAAGCCAGGGGGCCGGGGAGCTGTTTTTT; CDR3aa: CASSLSQGAGELFF
abundance: NA; j_gene: TRBJ2-1; v_gene: TRBV10-3; d_gene: NA; CDR3nt: TGTGCCATCAGGCAATCCCTCGGGGATGAGCAGTTCTTC; CDR3aa: CAIRQSLGDEQFF
abundance: NA; j_gene: TRBJ1-5; v_gene: TRBV28; d_gene: NA; CDR3nt: TGTGCCAGCAGTTTCGGGCAGGGAAGTCAGCCCCAGCATTTT; CDR3aa: CASSFGQGSQPQHF
abundance: NA; j_gene: TRBJ1-3; v_gene: TRBV14; d_gene: TRBD1; CDR3nt: TGTGCCAGCAGCCATCTTGGGACAGCTGGAAACACCATATATTTT; CDR3aa: CASSHLGTAGNTIYF
abundance: NA; j_gene: TRBJ1-2; v_gene: TRBV18; d_gene: TRBD1; CDR3nt: TGTGCCAGCTCACCAGCCGGGACAGGGGAAGGCTACACCTTC; CDR3aa: CASSPAGTGEGYTF
abundance: NA; j_gene: TRBJ1-2; v_gene: TRBV5-1; d_gene: NA; CDR3nt: TGCGCCAGCAGCTTGAGCGCCCTCTATGGCTACACCTTC; CDR3aa: CASSLSALYGYTF
abundance: NA; j_gene: TRBJ2-5; v_gene: TRBV7-9; d_gene: NA; CDR3nt: TGTGCCAGCAGCTTTACGGCCCAGGGAGAGACCCAGTACTTC; CDR3aa: CASSFTAQGETQYF
abundance: once; j_gene: TRBJ2-1; v_gene: TRBV10-1; d_gene: NA; CDR3nt: TGCGCCAGCAGTGATCCCAGATACAATGAGCAGTTCTTC; CDR3aa: CASSDPRYNEQFF
abundance: NA; j_gene: TRBJ1-1; v_gene: TRBV5-1; d_gene: NA; CDR3nt: TGCGCCAGCAGCTTGGGCGGGAGGGACACTGAAGCTTTCTTT; CDR3aa: CASSLGGRDTEAFF
abundance: NA; j_gene: TRBJ1-1; v_gene: TRBV19; d_gene: NA; CDR3nt: TGTGCCAGTAGTAGGGCCCAGGAGGCGGGGAACACTGAAGCTTTCTTT; CDR3aa: CASSRAQEAGNTEAFF
abundance: NA; j_gene: TRBJ1-1; v_gene: TRBV12-3/TRBV12-4; d_gene: TRBD1; CDR3nt: TGTGCCAGCAGTTACGGACAGGGCGGTGAAGCTTTCTTT; CDR3aa: CASSYGQGGEAFF
abundance: NA; j_gene: TRBJ2-2; v_gene: TRBV5-4; d_gene: NA; CDR3nt: TGTGCCAGCAGCACGGGGGTTAACACCGGGGAGCTGTTTTTT; CDR3aa: CASSTGVNTGELFF
abundance: NA; j_gene: TRBJ2-5; v_gene: TRBV2; d_gene: TRBD1; CDR3nt: TGTGCCAGCAGCCGGGACAGAGCACAAGAGACCCAGTACTTC; CDR3aa: CASSRDRAQETQYF
abundance: NA; j_gene: TRBJ2-1; v_gene: TRBV27; d_gene: NA; CDR3nt: TGTGCCAGCAGTACCCGTGTGGGGGGATACAATGAGCAGTTCTTC; CDR3aa: CASSTRVGGYNEQFF
abundance: NA; j_gene: TRBJ2-1; v_gene: TRBV5-1; d_gene: TRBD2; CDR3nt: TGCGCCAGCAGCTTGGTTTTAGCGGGAAATGAGCAGTTCTTC; CDR3aa: CASSLVLAGNEQFF
abundance: once; j_gene: TRBJ2-5; v_gene: TRBV6-5; d_gene: NA; CDR3nt: TGTGCCAGCAGTTACTCCGGGCAGACTAAAGAGACCCAGTACTTC; CDR3aa: CASSYSGQTKETQYF
abundance: NA; j_gene: TRBJ1-2; v_gene: TRBV27; d_gene: TRBD1; CDR3nt: TGTGCCAGCAGTCCAGACAGGGGCGCCCTAATCTATGGCTACACCTTC; CDR3aa: CASSPDRGALIYGYTF
abundance: NA; j_gene: TRBJ1-1; v_gene: TRBV2; d_gene: NA; CDR3nt: TGTGCCAGCAGTCTAAACACTGAAGCTTTCTTT; CDR3aa: CASSLNTEAFF
abundance: NA; j_gene: TRBJ1-1; v_gene: TRBV6-1; d_gene: TRBD1; CDR3nt: TGTGCCAGCAGTGAAGGGGACAGGGTCGGGATAGCTTTCTTT; CDR3aa: CASSEGDRVGIAFF
abundance: NA; j_gene: TRBJ1-1; v_gene: TRBV13; d_gene: TRBD1; CDR3nt: TGTGCCAGCAGCGGGGACAGGGGACGAACTGAAGCTTTCTTT; CDR3aa: CASSGDRGRTEAFF
abundance: NA; j_gene: TRBJ2-2; v_gene: TRBV6-2/TRBV6-3; d_gene: TRBD2; CDR3nt: TGTGCCAGCACCCCACGGACTAGCGGGAGGACCGGGGAGCTGTTTTTT; CDR3aa: CASTPRTSGRTGELFF
abundance: NA; j_gene: TRBJ2-1; v_gene: TRBV25-1; d_gene: TRBD1; CDR3nt: TGTGCCAGCAGAGACTCCGGGACAGGCAATGAGCAGTTCTTC; CDR3aa: CASRDSGTGNEQFF
abundance: NA; j_gene: TRBJ2-1; v_gene: TRBV4-1; d_gene: TRBD2; CDR3nt: TGCGCCAGCAGCCAAGAGCGGCGGGGGGGCCGCGATGAGCAGTTCTTC; CDR3aa: CASSQERRGGRDEQFF
abundance: NA; j_gene: TRBJ2-1; v_gene: TRBV2; d_gene: NA; CDR3nt: TGTGCCAGCAGTGAACAGGGGAAGGGCTACAATGAGCAGTTCTTC; CDR3aa: CASSEQGKGYNEQFF
abundance: NA; j_gene: TRBJ2-2; v_gene: TRBV10-3; d_gene: NA; CDR3nt: TGTGCCATCACCGCGGATAGCGTTAACACCGGGGAGCTGTTTTTT; CDR3aa: CAITADSVNTGELFF
abundance: NA; j_gene: TRBJ2-3; v_gene: TRBV2; d_gene: TRBD2; CDR3nt: TGTGCCAGCAGTGAGGGACTAGCAGCGGATACGCAGTATTTT; CDR3aa: CASSEGLAADTQYF
abundance: NA; j_gene: TRBJ2-1; v_gene: TRBV7-9; d_gene: NA; CDR3nt: TGTGCCAGCAGCTTAGCCCTCAGCTCCTACAATGAGCAGTTCTTC; CDR3aa: CASSLALSSYNEQFF
abundance: NA; j_gene: TRBJ1-3; v_gene: TRBV3-1/TRBV3-2; d_gene: NA; CDR3nt: TGTGCCAGCAGCCCGAGAAGAACTGGAAACACCATATATTTT; CDR3aa: CASSPRRTGNTIYF
abundance: once; j_gene: TRBJ1-6; v_gene: TRBV18; d_gene: NA; CDR3nt: TGTGCCAGCCCTGGCGGCCGGCCAGGGAATTTT; CDR3aa: CASPGGRPGNF
abundance: once; j_gene: TRBJ1-5; v_gene: TRBV19; d_gene: TRBD1; CDR3nt: TGTGCCACCACGGAAGACAGGGCTTATCAGCCCCAGCATTTT; CDR3aa: CATTEDRAYQPQHF
abundance: NA; j_gene: TRBJ2-7; v_gene: TRBV27; d_gene: TRBD1; CDR3nt: TGTGCCAGCAGTGTCCTAGGACAGGGGTACTACGAGCAGTACTTC; CDR3aa: CASSVLGQGYYEQYF
abundance: NA; j_gene: TRBJ1-1; v_gene: TRBV5-4; d_gene: TRBD1; CDR3nt: TGTGCCAGCAGCCGGGACAGGATGAACACTGAAGCTTTCTTT; CDR3aa: CASSRDRMNTEAFF
abundance: NA; j_gene: TRBJ1-2; v_gene: TRBV5-6; d_gene: NA; CDR3nt: TGTGCCAGCAGCTTGACGGGGGCTAACTATGGCTACACCTTC; CDR3aa: CASSLTGANYGYTF
abundance: NA; j_gene: TRBJ1-6; v_gene: TRBV18; d_gene: NA; CDR3nt: TGTGCCAGCTCACTTAGACAGGATAATTCACCCCTCCACTTT; CDR3aa: CASSLRQDNSPLHF
abundance: NA; j_gene: TRBJ2-2; v_gene: TRBV7-9; d_gene: TRBD2; CDR3nt: TGTGCCAGCAGCCGCCACATAGGGAGCGGGGGCGGGGAGCTGTTTTTT; CDR3aa: CASSRHIGSGGGELFF
abundance: NA; j_gene: TRBJ2-1; v_gene: TRBV3-1/TRBV3-2; d_gene: TRBD2; CDR3nt: TGTGCCAGCAGCCGTGGACTAGCGGACGATGAGCAGTTCTTC; CDR3aa: CASSRGLADDEQFF
abundance: NA; j_gene: TRBJ1-1; v_gene: TRBV27; d_gene: NA; CDR3nt: TGTGCCAGCAGTGGTGACCGGAGGGCTGAAGCTTTCTTT; CDR3aa: CASSGDRRAEAFF
abundance: NA; j_gene: TRBJ1-2; v_gene: TRBV30; d_gene: NA; CDR3nt: TGTGCCTGGACCTTGCAGGGGTTTGTATGGGGCTACACCTTC; CDR3aa: CAWTLQGFVWGYTF
abundance: NA; j_gene: TRBJ1-6; v_gene: TRBV12-3/TRBV12-4; d_gene: NA; CDR3nt: TGTGCCAGCAGTTTAGCGCAGGATTCACCCCTCCACTTT; CDR3aa: CASSLAQDSPLHF
abundance: NA; j_gene: TRBJ1-1; v_gene: TRBV7-2; d_gene: NA; CDR3nt: TGTGCCAGCAGCCTCCGGGACTCGGGCACTGAAGCTTTCTTT; CDR3aa: CASSLRDSGTEAFF
abundance: once; j_gene: TRBJ1-1; v_gene: TRBV5-6; d_gene: NA; CDR3nt: TGTGCCAGCAGCTGGAGCACTGAAGCTTTCTTT; CDR3aa: CASSWSTEAFF
abundance: NA; j_gene: TRBJ1-1; v_gene: TRBV6-6; d_gene: TRBD1; CDR3nt: TGTGCCAGCAGTCTGACGGGACAGGGGTTCTCTATTGCTGAAGCTTTCTTT; CDR3aa: CASSLTGQGFSIAEAFF